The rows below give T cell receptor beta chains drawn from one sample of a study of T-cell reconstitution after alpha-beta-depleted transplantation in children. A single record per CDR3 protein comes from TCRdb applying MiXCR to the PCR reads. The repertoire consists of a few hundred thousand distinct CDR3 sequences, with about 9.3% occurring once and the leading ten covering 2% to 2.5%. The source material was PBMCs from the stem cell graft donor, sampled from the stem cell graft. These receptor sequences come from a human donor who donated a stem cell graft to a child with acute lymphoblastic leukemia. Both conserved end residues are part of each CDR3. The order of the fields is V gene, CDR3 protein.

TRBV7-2	CASSSYLNEKLFF
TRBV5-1	CASSLDLVVNEQFF
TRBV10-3	CAISDFQGKDTQYF
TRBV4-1	CASSQDEGQGGFF
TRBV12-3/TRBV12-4	CASRPTGRGETQYF
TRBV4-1	CASSQVPGQDGYTF
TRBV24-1	CATSDPDIREAFF
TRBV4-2	CGSSQAVGQGGNYGYTF
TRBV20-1	CSARALAGDWTYEQYF
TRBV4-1	CASSHIPGGLAGFADTQYF